The 17 T cell receptor beta chains below were found in one sample sequenced in a study of blood T cell repertoires in COVID-19. Assay: immunoSEQ multiplex PCR; the TCRdb copy retains only in-frame clones and omits some. This repertoire shows approximately 150,000 clones, around 86% found once; its top ten account for 3% to 4%. The sequenced material came from peripheral blood. All receptors derive from a man aged 65 to 79 with acute or convalescent COVID-19.

The rearrangement joins TRBV28 to TRBJ2-5; 7 bases fit TRBD2. Germline trimming cut 6 bases from V and 0 bases from J; bases unmatched to any gene: 13. The CDR3 is 17 residues long. The germline V gene encodes CDR1 MDHEN and CDR2 SYDVKM. CDR3 protein: CASRHTPGRVYQETQYF. CDR3 DNA sequence: TGTGCCAGCAGGCACACTCCAGGGAGGGTGTACCAAGAGACCCAGTACTTC.

CDR3 loop: CASSPPGGAEAFF. As DNA, the CDR3 is TGTGCCAGCAGCCCCCCGGGAGGAGCCGAAGCTTTCTTT. This chain links TRBV6-2 or TRBV6-3 with TRBJ1-1; D remains ambiguous. Per germline, CDR1 MNHEY and CDR2 SVGEGT. V shed 6 bases and J shed 8 bases, with 16 bases lying between them. The CDR3 length is 13 residues.

This chain links TRBV7-6 with TRBJ2-5, with TRBD2 matching 16 bases. The CDR3 is 17 residues long. The germline V gene encodes CDR1 SGHVS and CDR2 FNYEAQ. The V segment lost 5 bases and the J segment 4 bases; nucleotides outside the gene matches: 7. This chain's CDR3 is CASSPGLAGGERETQYF. In nucleotides, the CDR3 is TGTGCCAGCAGCCCGGGACTAGCGGGAGGGGAAAGAGAGACCCAGTACTTC.

The chain combines TRBV3-1 (or the pseudogene TRBV3-2) with TRBJ2-7; 11 nucleotides agree with TRBD2. The CDR3 contains 17 residues. V lost 1 base to trimming and J lost 4 bases; unmatched junction nucleotides: 9. Germline CDR1 is LGHDT and CDR2 is YNNKEL (reference sequence). The CDR3 loop reads CASSQAATSGSRYEQYF. In DNA form, the CDR3 reads TGTGCCAGCAGCCAAGCGGCAACTAGCGGGAGTAGATACGAGCAGTACTTC.

V usage is TRBV7-3 and J usage is TRBJ2-1; 8 positions agree with TRBD2. The V gene end was trimmed by 5 bases and the J gene end by 7 bases; junction bases not matched to a gene: 7. Per the germline V gene, CDR1 is SGHTA and CDR2 is FQGTGA. This CDR3 spans 14 amino acids. CDR3 sequence (DNA): TGTGCCAGCAGCCCAATAGCGGGACGGAATGAGCAGTTCTTC. It encodes CASSPIAGRNEQFF.

This clone was seen more than once but under ten times. The CDR3 reads CASTTSGGDEQFF. The CDR3 bases are TGTGCCAGCACGACTAGCGGAGGGGATGAGCAGTTCTTC. The V and J genes are TRBV28 and TRBJ2-1; 9 bases fit TRBD2. Unmatched junction bases numbered 6, after V lost 7 bases and J lost 8 bases. This CDR3 spans 13 amino acids. CDR1 is MDHEN and CDR2 is SYDVKM in the germline V gene.

The chain is built from TRBV7-3 and TRBJ2-2; 9 bases fit TRBD2. V lost 1 base, J lost 2 bases, and 5 bases stayed unmatched. Per germline, CDR1 SGHTA and CDR2 FQGTGA. This CDR3 is 17 amino acids long. CDR3 coding DNA: TGTGCCAGCAGCTTAATAAGCGGGAGGTCAAACACCGGGGAGCTGTTTTTT. Its translation is CASSLISGRSNTGELFF.

The gene calls are TRBV11-2 and TRBJ1-3; no clear D. Germline values: CDR1 SGHAT, CDR2 FQNNGV. The CDR3 is 16 amino acids. Trimming shortened V by 2 bases and J by 0 bases, and 11 bases separated the two germline ends. The CDR3 bases are TGTGCCAGCAGCTTACAACACGGGAGCTCTGGAAACACCATATATTTT. Translation gives CASSLQHGSSGNTIYF.

The table lists this clone with a few counts. The chain recombines TRBV28 with TRBJ1-1, with D possibly being TRBD1 (6 bases). The germline CDR1 and CDR2 sequences are MDHEN and SYDVKM. This CDR3 spans 16 amino acids. V lost 5 bases, J lost 3 bases, and 19 bases lay in between. In DNA form, the CDR3 reads TGTGCCAGCAGTCGCAGCGGCGGGGGCGCGGACACTGAAGCTTTCTTT. Protein product: CASSRSGGGADTEAFF.

CDR3 DNA sequence: TGTGCCAGCAGCTTAGGGACAGGGGGCTCATACTTC. As protein: CASSLGTGGSYF. The rearrangement uses TRBV7-9 and TRBJ2-7, with 11 bases fitting TRBD1. The CDR3 contains 12 residues. Germline V CDR1 and CDR2: SEHNR, FQNEAQ (reference sequence). The V segment lost 1 base and the J segment 13 bases; nucleotides outside the gene matches: 3.

This clone is a singleton in its sample. This rearrangement joins TRBV11-3 to TRBJ2-7; the D gene is possibly TRBD1 (5 bases). CDR1 SGHNT and CDR2 YENEEA come from the germline V gene. CDR3 length: 12 amino acids. Trimming took 2 bases from V and 5 from J, leaving 7 bases between them. Here the CDR3 reads CASSLRRDEQYF. CDR3 coding DNA: TGTGCCAGCAGCTTACGCAGGGACGAGCAGTACTTC. The whole variable domain, remainder taken from reference TRBV11-3 and TRBJ2-7, is EAGVVQSPRYKIIEKKQPVAFWCNPISGHNTLYWYLQNLGQGPELLIRYENEEAVDDSQLPKDRFSAERLKGVDSTLKIQPAELGDSAVYLCASSLRRDEQYFGPGTRLTVT.

This clone was counted once. The chain couples TRBV10-3 to TRBJ2-2, with D maybe TRBD2 (5 bases). This CDR3 is built from 14 residues. Germline lookup yields CDR1 ENHRY and CDR2 SYGVKD. Trimming took 2 bases from V and 5 from J, leaving 9 bases between them. CDR3 DNA: TGTGCCATCAGTGAGCTTAGCGAAACCGGGGAGCTGTTTTTT. Protein product: CAISELSETGELFF.

CDR3 in amino acids: CAISWTSGYEQYF. The DNA for the CDR3 is TGTGCCATCAGCTGGACTAGCGGTTACGAGCAGTACTTC. This chain links TRBV10-3 with TRBJ2-7, with 10 bases identical to TRBD2. Germline V CDR1 and CDR2: ENHRY, SYGVKD. The CDR3 extends over 13 amino acids. J gave up 4 bases and V 6 bases, and 3 bases lay outside the gene matches.

The CDR3 sequence: CASSSLGNRAPAGYGYTF. The CDR3 nucleotides read TGTGCCAGCAGCTCCCTTGGGAACAGGGCCCCTGCGGGCTATGGCTACACCTTC. This chain joins TRBV7-8 and TRBJ1-2, with D maybe TRBD1 (6 bases). Trimming pared 4 bases from V and 4 bases from J, leaving 25 bases between. This CDR3 has 18 amino acids. Germline assignment: CDR1 SGHVS and CDR2 FQNEAQ.

This clone has only one observation. The rearrangement links TRBV5-4 to TRBJ1-6; D gene unclear. Germline V gene sequence: CDR1 SGHNT, CDR2 YYREEE (reference sequence). V gave up 2 bases and J gave up 0 bases, with 12 bases separating them. There are 17 residues in the CDR3. The CDR3 sequence: CASSLSPRSSYNSPLHF. CDR3 nucleotide sequence: TGTGCCAGCAGCTTAAGCCCGCGGAGCTCCTATAATTCACCCCTCCACTTT.

In its sample, this clone was seen once. This rearrangement joins TRBV9 to TRBJ2-7; weak D call: TRBD1 (6 bases). The CDR3 has 15 residues. V lost 4 bases to trimming and J lost 6 bases, with 20 bases between them. Germline CDR1 SGDLS, CDR2 YYNGEE. CDR3 protein: CASSPRPRTAGEQYF. The CDR3 DNA is TGTGCCAGCAGCCCACGCCCCCGGACAGCTGGCGAGCAGTACTTC.

This clone came up once. The chain links TRBV18 to TRBJ2-3, with 12 bases matching TRBD2. J gave up 0 bases and V 1 base, and 8 bases lay outside the gene matches. The CDR3 totals 19 residues. Germline values: CDR1 KGHSH, CDR2 LQKENI. DNA for the CDR3: TGTGCCAGCTCACCACTTATAGGACTAGCGGGGCCTAGCACAGATACGCAGTATTTT. As protein: CASSPLIGLAGPSTDTQYF.